These 26 T cell receptor beta chains were sequenced from one sample in a study of cytomegalovirus exposure and HLA in healthy donors. Use of 60 Vbeta and 13 Jbeta primers characterized the PCR. Clones were read by immunoSEQ multiplex PCR, and TCRdb kept only the in-frame ones, dropping some. Of over 80,000 clones listed, 70% to 75% are singletons. What was sequenced was PBMCs. Receptors were obtained from a woman aged 18-30 years in good health and CMV-seropositive.

This rearrangement joins TRBV19 to TRBJ2-7, with D uncertain. Trimming left V 8 bases short and J 2 bases short, with 13 bases between. Per germline, CDR1 LNHDA and CDR2 SQIVND (reference sequence). This CDR3 spans 13 amino acids. The CDR3 coding sequence is TGTGCCAGTGGTGCGCAGGATGCCTACGAGCAGTACTTC. Protein product: CASGAQDAYEQYF.

This chain links TRBV29-1 with TRBJ2-7, with 7 bases identical to TRBD2. This CDR3 spans 12 amino acids. Germline-derived CDR1 and CDR2 are SQVTM and ANQGSEA. V shed 3 bases and J 4 bases; nucleotides not matched to a gene: 3. The CDR3 spells CSVESSGYEQYF. In DNA form, the CDR3 reads TGCAGCGTTGAGAGTAGCGGGTACGAGCAGTACTTC.

This chain uses TRBV11-2 with TRBJ1-1; 7 bases match TRBD1. V gave up 4 bases and J gave up 5 bases; unmatched junction bases: 7. This CDR3 spans 14 amino acids. Germline CDR1 reads SGHAT; CDR2 reads FQNNGV. CDR3 sequence: CASSSRQGWTEAFF. In DNA, the CDR3 is TGTGCCAGCAGCTCCCGACAGGGATGGACTGAAGCTTTCTTT. Full variable domain (rest looked up from reference TRBV11-2 and TRBJ1-1): EAGVAQSPRYKIIEKRQSVAFWCNPISGHATLYWYQQILGQGPKLLIQFQNNGVVDDSQLPKDRFSAERLKGVDSTLKIQPAKLEDSAVYLCASSSRQGWTEAFFGQGTRLTVV.

This clone was recorded once. This chain uses TRBV6-5 with TRBJ1-4, with D perhaps matching TRBD1 (5 bases). Trimming removed 6 bases at V and 10 bases at J, with 15 bases between. This CDR3 has 13 amino acids. Germline CDR1 is MNHEY and CDR2 is SVGAGI. The CDR3 loop is CASSSGGFGKLFF. As DNA, the CDR3 is TGTGCCAGCAGCAGCGGGGGGTTTGGAAAACTGTTTTTT.

The chain combines TRBV5-4 with TRBJ1-2, with D possibly TRBD1 on 5 matching bases. The CDR3 sequence is 14 residues long. V gave up 6 bases and J gave up 3 bases, with 15 bases separating them. Germline V lookup: CDR1 SGHNT, CDR2 YYREEE (reference sequence). The CDR3 loop is CASIPDLGDYGYTF. Written as DNA, the CDR3 is TGTGCCAGCATCCCTGATCTAGGGGACTATGGCTACACCTTC.

The V gene is TRBV15, the J gene TRBJ2-5, with TRBD2 matching over 8 bases. V was pared by 0 bases and J by 3 bases, with 9 bases of the junction left unmatched. Germline V lookup: CDR1 LNHNV, CDR2 YYDKDF (reference sequence). This CDR3 contains 17 residues. Here the CDR3 reads CATSRDLASGLKETQYF. The CDR3 region has the DNA TGTGCCACCAGCAGAGATCTCGCTAGCGGGCTTAAAGAGACCCAGTACTTC.

The chain combines TRBV5-5 with TRBJ2-5, with a tentative D call TRBD1 (6 bases). In germline, CDR1 is SGHKS, CDR2 YYEKEE (reference sequence). The ends were cut back, 1 base at V and 1 base at J, with 8 bases in the middle. The CDR3 spans 14 residues. DNA of the CDR3: TGTGCCAGCAGCTTGACAGGGTTCCAAGAGACCCAGTACTTC. Residues: CASSLTGFQETQYF.

In nucleotides, the CDR3 is TGTGCCAGCAGCGACAGGAGAAGGGATGAGCAGTTCTTC. Translating gives CASSDRRRDEQFF. The V and J genes are TRBV7-2 and TRBJ2-1, with D possibly TRBD1 on 6 matching bases. V was cut by 5 bases and J by 8 bases, with 13 bases left in between. The CDR3 runs 13 residues. Germline values: CDR1 SGHTA, CDR2 FQGNSA.

The V call is TRBV30, the J call TRBJ1-5, with D perhaps matching TRBD1 (6 bases). The CDR3 is 15 amino acids. Germline CDR1 and CDR2: GTSNPN and SVGIG (reference sequence). With 2 bases removed from V and 7 bases from J, the gap between germline ends came to 18 bases. This CDR3 reads CAWSSGTSTSQPQHF. The CDR3 DNA is TGTGCCTGGAGTTCCGGGACATCAACATCACAGCCCCAGCATTTT.

The genes are TRBV12-5 and TRBJ2-7; possible D gene TRBD2, 6 bases. This CDR3 is 15 amino acids long. Trimming left V 4 bases short and J 0 bases short, with 13 bases between. Germline loops: CDR1 LGHNT, CDR2 FRNRAP. In nucleotides, the CDR3 is TGTGCTAGTGGTTCTCCGGGACTCAGCTCCTACGAGCAGTACTTC. Its protein product is CASGSPGLSSYEQYF.

This rearrangement joins TRBV4-1 to TRBJ2-7; weak D call: TRBD1 (6 bases). CDR3 size: 19 residues. Trimming removed 3 bases at V and 6 bases at J, with 30 bases between. Germline CDR1 is MGHRA and CDR2 is YSYEKL. CDR3 in amino acids: CASSHARDQLRDNPPEQYF. CDR3 bases: TGCGCCAGCAGCCACGCAAGGGACCAGTTAAGGGACAATCCCCCCGAGCAGTACTTC.

The table lists this clone with a few counts. This chain joins TRBV29-1 and TRBJ1-2; possibly TRBD1 for D (6 bases). There are 12 residues in the CDR3. Trimming took 7 bases from V and 3 from J, leaving 12 bases between them. The germline V gene has CDR1 SQVTM and CDR2 ANQGSEA. DNA of the CDR3: TGCAGCGCCCCAGCAGGGGACTATGGCTACACCTTC. It encodes CSAPAGDYGYTF.

The chain couples TRBV7-9 to TRBJ2-3; D not certain. Trimming removed 5 bases at V and 4 bases at J, with 7 bases between. The CDR3 is 12 residues long. CDR1 is SEHNR, CDR2 FQNEAQ, per germline (reference sequence). The CDR3 DNA sequence: TGTGCCAGCAGCCCAGCGCCAGATACGCAGTATTTT. Encoded protein: CASSPAPDTQYF.

The V and J genes are TRBV29-1 and TRBJ1-2, with a weak D call TRBD1 (5 bases). Trimming shortened V by 4 bases and J by 3 bases, and 9 bases separated the two germline ends. The CDR3 is made up of 12 amino acids. Germline-derived CDR1 and CDR2 are SQVTM and ANQGSEA. CDR3 in amino acids: CSVAQGDYGYTF. DNA for the CDR3: TGCAGCGTTGCCCAGGGTGACTATGGCTACACCTTC.

This clone was seen only once. This sequence joins TRBV28 and TRBJ1-2; 12 positions agree with TRBD1. This CDR3 contains 16 residues. The V segment lost 4 bases and the J segment 8 bases; nucleotides outside the gene matches: 11. The germline gives CDR1 MDHEN, CDR2 SYDVKM. The CDR3 sequence: CASSSAEGQGAGGYTF. CDR3 DNA: TGTGCCAGCAGTTCCGCCGAGGGACAGGGGGCAGGAGGCTACACCTTC.

This chain joins TRBV4-2 and TRBJ1-2, with 8 nucleotides matching TRBD1. Germline V gene sequence: CDR1 LGHNA, CDR2 YNFKEQ. The V gene end was trimmed by 3 bases and the J gene end by 4 bases; junction bases not matched to a gene: 7. The CDR3 loop spans 15 amino acids. CDR3 nucleotides: TGTGCCAGCAGCCACTCGACAGGGGCTACCTATGGCTACACCTTC. Protein: CASSHSTGATYGYTF.

The chain joins TRBV27 to TRBJ1-2; D possibly corresponds to TRBD1 (6 bases). The germline gives CDR1 MNHEY, CDR2 SMNVEV (reference sequence). The CDR3 runs to 14 residues. Trimming stripped 6 bases from V and 8 bases from J, with 19 bases between. CDR3 sequence: CASSPTVRGSGYTF. Written as DNA, the CDR3 is TGTGCCAGCAGCCCAACTGTCAGGGGTTCCGGCTACACCTTC.

J is TRBJ1-5 and V is TRBV2, with D possibly TRBD1 on 6 matching bases. V lost 4 bases and J lost 1, with 8 bases in between. The CDR3 spans 14 residues. Germline V CDR1 and CDR2: SNHLY, FYNNEI. CDR3 sequence reads: CASSVQGSNQPQHF. The CDR3 DNA follows: TGTGCCAGCAGTGTACAGGGAAGCAATCAGCCCCAGCATTTT.

The chain couples TRBV5-8 to TRBJ2-7, with TRBD2 matching 9 bases. Trimming took 3 bases from V and 5 from J; bases not matched to a gene: 3. This CDR3 has 13 amino acids. Germline V gene lookup returns CDR1 SGHTS and CDR2 YDEGEE. CDR3 sequence: CASSSGTSNEQYF. The CDR3 bases are TGTGCCAGCAGCTCCGGGACTAGCAACGAGCAGTACTTC.

CDR3 amino acids: CASSGSQGFIQYF. DNA of the CDR3: TGCGCCAGCAGCGGGTCGCAGGGGTTCATTCAGTACTTC. The chain employs TRBV5-1 and TRBJ2-4; a possible D gene is TRBD1 (6 bases). Trimming stripped 4 bases from V and 9 bases from J, with 14 bases between. Germline V gives CDR1 SGHRS, CDR2 YFSETQ. This CDR3 is 13 amino acids long.

The genes are TRBV5-1 and TRBJ2-7, with 9 bases fitting TRBD1. Germline V CDR1 and CDR2: SGHRS, YFSETQ. CDR3 length: 14 amino acids. Germline trimming cut 0 bases from V and 5 bases from J; bases unmatched to any gene: 3. CDR3 loop: CASSLVGTGNEQYF. For the CDR3, the DNA is TGCGCCAGCAGCTTGGTGGGGACAGGGAACGAGCAGTACTTC.

The CDR3 loop is CASSYSKGGGNTIYF. The CDR3 DNA is TGTGCCAGCAGTTACTCGAAGGGAGGGGGGAACACCATATATTTT. The chain links TRBV6-5 to TRBJ1-3; weak D call: TRBD1 (6 bases). Germline CDR1 and CDR2: MNHEY and SVGAGI. Deletions cut 0 bases from V and 7 bases from J, with 13 bases between. This CDR3 is built from 15 residues.

Concerning this clone: Other nucleotide sequences from this sample produce the same CDR3. The chain has TRBV4-2 and TRBJ2-1; 12 bases agree with TRBD2. The germline V gene encodes CDR1 LGHNA and CDR2 YNFKEQ. The CDR3 runs to 16 residues. V was pared by 1 base and J by 7 bases, with 5 bases of the junction left unmatched. The CDR3 bases are TGTGCCAGCAGCCAAGCTAGCGGGGGGGCCGGAAATGAGCAGTTCTTC. Amino acids: CASSQASGGAGNEQFF.

A few counts support this clone. V is TRBV5-6 and J is TRBJ2-1; TRBD1 might be the D (5 bases). The germline V and J ends were trimmed by 0 bases and 6 bases, with 7 bases remaining between them. From germline, CDR1 is SGHDT and CDR2 YYEEEE. CDR3 length equals 13 residues. Here the CDR3 reads CASSLGQSNEQFF. The DNA for the CDR3 is TGTGCCAGCAGCTTGGGACAGAGCAATGAGCAGTTCTTC.

This clone has a handful of counts. Other DNA sequences in this specimen translate into the identical CDR3. The genes are TRBV7-2 and TRBJ1-2, with a weak D call TRBD1 (5 bases). V lost 1 base to trimming and J lost 3 bases, with 9 bases between them. The CDR3 length is 14 residues. Germline V gives CDR1 SGHTA, CDR2 FQGNSA. CDR3 residues: CASSLVRGDYGYTF. DNA of the CDR3: TGTGCCAGCAGCTTAGTTCGGGGGGACTATGGCTACACCTTC.

The V gene is TRBV30, the J gene TRBJ2-3, with 7 bases aligning to TRBD1. Germline-derived CDR1 and CDR2 are GTSNPN and SVGIG (reference sequence). The CDR3 covers 15 residues. V was pared by 0 bases and J by 3 bases, with 6 bases of the junction left unmatched. CDR3 residues: CAWSVKETGTDTQYF. CDR3 nucleotide sequence: TGTGCCTGGAGTGTGAAAGAGACAGGGACAGATACGCAGTATTTT. Based on the CDR3 plus reference TRBV30 and TRBJ2-3, the full variable domain is SQTIHQWPATLVQPVGSPLSLECTVEGTSNPNLYWYRQAAGRGLQLLFYSVGIGQISSEVPQNLSASRPQDRQFILSSKKLLLSDSGFYLCAWSVKETGTDTQYFGPGTRLTVL.